The clone carrying this TCR beta chain has more than one count but fewer than ten. What it binds is not known. These data originate in a study of T-cell memory formation after mild COVID-19. Constant-segment primers were used for 5'RACE, and the resulting TCR alpha and TCR beta cDNA libraries carried sample barcodes and UMIs. TCRdb re-called the 5' RACE reads through MiXCR, storing one row per CDR3 protein. The sample has roughly 200,000 distinct CDR3 sequences; around 9.5% are singletons. Broader study findings: The authors did not confirm SARS-CoV-2 specificity of second-wave clones peaking day 37.

CDR1 SGHTA and CDR2 FQGTGA come from the germline V gene. This CDR3 is built from 14 residues. V lost 0 bases to trimming and J lost 4 bases, with 9 bases between them. The chain uses TRBV7-3 and TRBJ1-1; D gene ambiguous. Sequenced input: PBMCs or a T cell subset sorted from them (not recorded which). This receptor was identified in a man aged 18 to 35 who had mild COVID-19 (a few samples of this study predate the infection). Cell type and time point are not known. The CDR3 DNA is TGTGCCAGCAGCTTAACAAGCGTTGGCACTGAAGCTTTCTTT. This gives the protein CASSLTSVGTEAFF.